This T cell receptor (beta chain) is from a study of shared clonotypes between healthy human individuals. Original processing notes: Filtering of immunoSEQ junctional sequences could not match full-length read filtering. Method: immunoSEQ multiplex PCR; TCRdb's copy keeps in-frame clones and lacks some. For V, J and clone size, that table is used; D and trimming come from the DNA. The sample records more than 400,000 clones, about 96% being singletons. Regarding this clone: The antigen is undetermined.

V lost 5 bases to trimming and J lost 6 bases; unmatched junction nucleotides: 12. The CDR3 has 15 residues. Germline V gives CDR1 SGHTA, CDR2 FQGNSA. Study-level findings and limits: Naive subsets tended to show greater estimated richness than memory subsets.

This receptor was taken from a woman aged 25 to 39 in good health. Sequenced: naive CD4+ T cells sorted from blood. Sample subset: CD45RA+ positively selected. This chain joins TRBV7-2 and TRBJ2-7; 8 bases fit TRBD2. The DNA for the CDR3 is TGTGCCAGCAGCCGAGAACCAGCGGGAGTGAGCGAGCAGTACTTC. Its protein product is CASSREPAGVSEQYF.